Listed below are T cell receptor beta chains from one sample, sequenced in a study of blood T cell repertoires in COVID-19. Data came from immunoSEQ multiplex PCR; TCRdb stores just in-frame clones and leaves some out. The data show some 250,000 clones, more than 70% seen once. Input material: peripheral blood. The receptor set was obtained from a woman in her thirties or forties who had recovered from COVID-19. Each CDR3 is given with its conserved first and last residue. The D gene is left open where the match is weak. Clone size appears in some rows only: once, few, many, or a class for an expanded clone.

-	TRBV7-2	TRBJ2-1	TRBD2	TGTGCCAGCAGCTTAGGTCAGCGGGGCCCTTACAATGAGCAGTTCTTC	CASSLGQRGPYNEQFF
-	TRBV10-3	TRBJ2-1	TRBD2	TGTGCCATCAGGTCGGAGGGAGGGCCTTTGAGTGAGCAGTTCTTC	CAIRSEGGPLSEQFF
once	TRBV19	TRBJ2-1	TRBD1	TGTGCCAGTAGTATTTCCGGGACAGGGTACAATGAGCAGTTCTTC	CASSISGTGYNEQFF
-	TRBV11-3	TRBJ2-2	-	TGTGCCAGCAGCTTAGTGGCAAACGGGGAGCTGTTTTTT	CASSLVANGELFF
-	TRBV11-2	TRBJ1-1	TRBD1	TGTGCCAGCAGCCAACCAGGGGGAGGAAGGGAAGCTTTCTTT	CASSQPGGGREAFF
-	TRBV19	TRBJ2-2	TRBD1	TGTGCCAGTAGTATAGTGGGGACAGGGAACACCGGGGAGCTGTTTTTT	CASSIVGTGNTGELFF
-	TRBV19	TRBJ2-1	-	TGTGCCAGTAGTAGTACTAGCTCCTACAATGAGCAGTTCTTC	CASSSTSSYNEQFF
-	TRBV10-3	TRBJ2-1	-	TGTGCCATCAGTGAGTCGGCCCGGGGGGCGGGGGACAATGAGCAGTTCTTC	CAISESARGAGDNEQFF
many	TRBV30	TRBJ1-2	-	TGTGCCTGGAGCCCGGGTGGGGCCGGCCGAGGCTACACCTTC	CAWSPGGAGRGYTF
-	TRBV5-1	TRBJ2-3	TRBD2	TGCGCCAGCAGCTTGGTTGGACTAGCGGGAGGCCCTCCTAGCACAGATACGCAGTATTTT	CASSLVGLAGGPPSTDTQYF
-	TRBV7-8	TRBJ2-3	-	TGTGCCAGCAGCCCGGCGGGGAGCACAGATACGCAGTATTTT	CASSPAGSTDTQYF
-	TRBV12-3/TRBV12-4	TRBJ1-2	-	TGTGCCAGCAGTTTTCAGGAAGGCTACACCTTC	CASSFQEGYTF
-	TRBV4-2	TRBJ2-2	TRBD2	TGTGCCAGCAGCCAAGGGGCCGGGGGGCTAGCGGGTTCCACCGGGGAGCTGTTTTTT	CASSQGAGGLAGSTGELFF
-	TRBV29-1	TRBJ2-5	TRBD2	TGCAGCGTCCCCCGCGGGGGGGCCCAGTACTTC	CSVPRGGAQYF
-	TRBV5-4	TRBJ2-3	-	TGTGCCAGCAGCTGGTGGGACACCCTAGGGGATACGCAGTATTTT	CASSWWDTLGDTQYF
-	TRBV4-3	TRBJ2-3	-	TGCGCCAGCAGCCAAGATGGGGCTCCCCCTGATACGCAGTATTTT	CASSQDGAPPDTQYF
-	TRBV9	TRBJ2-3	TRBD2	TGTGCCAGCAGCGCAGGACTAGCCACGCCGTTTTTT	CASSAGLATPFF
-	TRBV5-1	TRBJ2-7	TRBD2	TGCGCCAGCAGCTTAAGCGGGAGCTCCTACGAGCAGTACTTC	CASSLSGSSYEQYF
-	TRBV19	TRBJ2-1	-	TGTGCCAGTAGTAAGGGGGTCAGCTCCTACAATGAGCAGTTCTTC	CASSKGVSSYNEQFF
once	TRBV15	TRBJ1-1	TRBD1	TGTGCCACCAGCAGCCCGTCTGGGGACAGGGGCAGGGGAACTGAAGCTTTCTTT	CATSSPSGDRGRGTEAFF
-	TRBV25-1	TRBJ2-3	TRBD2	TGTGCCAGCAGTGAGGGAAGCGGGAGAGGGGCAGATACGCAGTATTTT	CASSEGSGRGADTQYF
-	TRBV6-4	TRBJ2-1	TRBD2	TGTGCCAGCAGTGCGGGGGGGACACCTTACAATGAGCAGTTCTTC	CASSAGGTPYNEQFF
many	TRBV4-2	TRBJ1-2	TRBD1	TGTGCCAGCAGCCAACAGACAGGGACTAACTATGGCTACACCTTC	CASSQQTGTNYGYTF
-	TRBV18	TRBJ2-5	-	TGTGCCAGCTCACCCCTCCCGGGGGTGGGTGAGACCCAGTACTTC	CASSPLPGVGETQYF
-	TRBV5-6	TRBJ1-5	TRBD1	TGTGCCAGCAGCCTAGGGGGCTATAGCAATCAGCCCCAGCATTTT	CASSLGGYSNQPQHF
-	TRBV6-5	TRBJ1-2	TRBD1	TGTGCCAGCAACCCGACAGGGAAGCGTGGCTACACCTTC	CASNPTGKRGYTF
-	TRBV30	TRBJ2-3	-	TGTGCCTGGACCAGGGCCACAGATACGCAGTATTTT	CAWTRATDTQYF
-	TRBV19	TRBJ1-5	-	TGTGCCAGCTCTCAGGGGCTTGGGTCCCAGCATTTT	CASSQGLGSQHF
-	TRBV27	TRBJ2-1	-	TGTGCCAGCAGTTTATGGAGCCACAATGAGCAGTTCTTC	CASSLWSHNEQFF
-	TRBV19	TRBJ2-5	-	TGTGCCAGCCGCCTGACCCCACAGTTGGGGACCCAGTACTTC	CASRLTPQLGTQYF
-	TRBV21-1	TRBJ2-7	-	TGTGCCAGCAAGGACAGGGGGCGGGACGAGCAGTACTTC	CASKDRGRDEQYF
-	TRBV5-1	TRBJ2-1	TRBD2	TGCGCCAGCAGCCCCGTGGTAGCGGGCCACAATGAGCAGTTCTTC	CASSPVVAGHNEQFF
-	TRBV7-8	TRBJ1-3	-	TGTGCCAGCAGCTTAGCGGGAGGGAGAAGCTCTGGAAACACCATATATTTT	CASSLAGGRSSGNTIYF
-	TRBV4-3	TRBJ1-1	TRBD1	TGCGCCAGCAGCCAAGATGACAGGGGGAACACTGAAGCTTTCTTT	CASSQDDRGNTEAFF
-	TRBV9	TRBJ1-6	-	TGTGCCAGCAGCGTCGGACAGTTTAATTCACCCCTCCACTTT	CASSVGQFNSPLHF
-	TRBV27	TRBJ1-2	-	TGTGCCAGCCGACCCACAGGCCCCTCCCATGGCTACACCTTC	CASRPTGPSHGYTF
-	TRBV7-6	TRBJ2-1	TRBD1	TGTGCCAGCAGCCGACCGGGGACAGGGCCGCACAATGAGCAGTTCTTC	CASSRPGTGPHNEQFF
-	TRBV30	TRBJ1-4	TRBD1	TGTGCCTGGACCAGGGACAGGGGGGTCGAAAAACTGTTTTTT	CAWTRDRGVEKLFF
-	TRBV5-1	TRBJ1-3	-	TGCGCCAGCAGCTTGGGGCCCTCTGGAAACACCATATATTTT	CASSLGPSGNTIYF
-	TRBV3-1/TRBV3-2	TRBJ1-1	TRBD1	TGTGCCAGCAGCCCCGGACAGGGCGACACTGAAGCTTTCTTT	CASSPGQGDTEAFF
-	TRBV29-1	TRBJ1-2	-	TGCAGCGCCAAAAGTGGCAGGGACAATGGCTACACCTTC	CSAKSGRDNGYTF
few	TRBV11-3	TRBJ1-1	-	TGTGCCAGCAGCTCCATGGGGGGGAACACTGAAGCTTTCTTT	CASSSMGGNTEAFF
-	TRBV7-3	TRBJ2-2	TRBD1	TGTGCCAGCAGCCCCACAGGGGGGACAGGGGCGGCCGGGGAGCTGTTTTTT	CASSPTGGTGAAGELFF
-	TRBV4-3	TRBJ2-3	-	TGCGCCAGCAGCCACCAAGGAGGTGGCACAGATACGCAGTATTTT	CASSHQGGGTDTQYF
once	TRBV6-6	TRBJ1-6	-	TGTGCCAGCACCCCGGGGTCCGGCTATAATTCACCCCTCCACTTT	CASTPGSGYNSPLHF
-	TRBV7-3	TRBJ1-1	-	TGTGCCAGCAGCTGGGGGGGCACTGAAGCTTTCTTT	CASSWGGTEAFF